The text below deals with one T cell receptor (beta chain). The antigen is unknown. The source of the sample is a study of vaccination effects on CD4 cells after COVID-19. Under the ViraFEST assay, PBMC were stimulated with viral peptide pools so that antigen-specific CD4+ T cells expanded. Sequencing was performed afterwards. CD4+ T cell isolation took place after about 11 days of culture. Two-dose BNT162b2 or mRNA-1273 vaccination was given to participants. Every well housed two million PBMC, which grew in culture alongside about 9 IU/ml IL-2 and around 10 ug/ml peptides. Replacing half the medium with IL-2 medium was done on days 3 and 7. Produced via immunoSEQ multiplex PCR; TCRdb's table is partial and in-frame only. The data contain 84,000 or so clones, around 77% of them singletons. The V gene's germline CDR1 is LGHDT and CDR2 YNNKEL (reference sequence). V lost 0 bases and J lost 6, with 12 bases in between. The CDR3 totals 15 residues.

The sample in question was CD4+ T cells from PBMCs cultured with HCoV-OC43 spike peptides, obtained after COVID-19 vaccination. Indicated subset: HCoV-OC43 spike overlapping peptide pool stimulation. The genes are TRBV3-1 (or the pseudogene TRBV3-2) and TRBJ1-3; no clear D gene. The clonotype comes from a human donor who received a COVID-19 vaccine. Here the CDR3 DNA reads TGTGCCAGCAGCCAAGACCGAGCGCAGGAAAACACCATATATTTT. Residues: CASSQDRAQENTIYF.